These 24 T cell receptor beta chains were sequenced from one sample in a study of graft-versus-host responses after intestinal transplantation (dated by TCRdb to about 2021). Intraepithelial and lamina propria lymphocytes were isolated from graft specimens using dithiothreitol, EDTA incubations and collagenase D digestion. To prepare the library, the immunoSEQ multiplex PCR assay was applied. Sourced from immuneACCESS, this table was stored by TCRdb with only in-frame sequences that have V and J called. A share of the clones is absent; for the studies checked, an unresolved V gene accounts for under half, and the remainder has no known explanation. The sample table records about 63,000 clones; about 89% of these occur just once. Of the sample, more than 1.5% is held by the ten largest clones. The sample consisted of ileum tissue, taken approximately 370 days after transplant. Receptors were obtained from a human patient who received an intestinal transplant, so some T cells may come from the graft donor.

The rearrangement uses TRBV5-1 and TRBJ1-1, with TRBD1 as a possible D gene (5 bases). The CDR3 spans 15 residues. Germline lookup yields CDR1 SGHRS and CDR2 YFSETQ. Deletions cut 4 bases from V and 4 bases from J, with 17 bases between. This CDR3 is CASSLGNRKGTEAFF. The CDR3 nucleotides are TGCGCCAGCAGCCTGGGAAACAGGAAGGGCACTGAAGCTTTCTTT.

This clone was detected a few times. The V gene is TRBV21-1, the J gene TRBJ2-7; the table's TRBD1 call for D was not verified on the DNA. TRBV21-1 is flagged as a pseudogene. This CDR3 contains 14 residues. DNA of the CDR3: TGTGCCAGCAGCAAAGGAGGACAGTCCGGCGAGCAGTACTTC. Encoded protein: CASSKGGQSGEQYF.

J is TRBJ2-3 and V is TRBV7-6; 9 nucleotides match TRBD2. The CDR3 has 16 amino acids. The junction had 9 bases not matched to a gene; V was cut back by 6 bases and J by 2 bases. From germline, CDR1 is SGHVS and CDR2 FNYEAQ. The CDR3 sequence: CASRRLGGGATDTQYF. CDR3 in DNA: TGTGCCAGCAGGAGGCTTGGCGGGGGGGCCACAGATACGCAGTATTTT.

The V call is TRBV30, the J call TRBJ2-7, with TRBD1 matching over 10 bases. Germline V gene data show CDR1 as GTSNPN and CDR2 as SVGIG (reference sequence). J lost 2 bases, V lost 3 bases, and 10 bases had no gene match. The length of the CDR3 is 16 residues. This chain's CDR3 is CAWSEPGQGETYEQYF. The CDR3 DNA is TGTGCCTGGAGCGAACCCGGACAGGGGGAGACCTACGAGCAGTACTTC.

The chain employs TRBV11-2 and TRBJ1-3; D is perhaps TRBD1 (5 bases). The CDR3 is 15 amino acids. Looked up from germline, CDR1 is SGHAT and CDR2 is FQNNGV. Trimming took 3 bases from V and 0 from J, leaving 9 bases between them. CDR3 in DNA: TGTGCCAGCAGCTTTGGGGCATACTCTGGAAACACCATATATTTT. Protein product: CASSFGAYSGNTIYF.

This chain joins TRBV6-1 and TRBJ1-1; D gene uncertain. Deletions cut 8 bases from V and 4 bases from J, with 11 bases between. CDR1 MNHNS and CDR2 SASEGT come from the germline V gene. The CDR3 covers 12 residues. The CDR3 DNA is TGTGCCAGCTCTGGGGTTTCCACTGAAGCTTTCTTT. Its protein product is CASSGVSTEAFF.

The CDR3 reads CASSVGRVISSYEQYF. CDR3 DNA sequence: TGTGCCAGCAGTGTGGGTAGGGTAATAAGCTCCTACGAGCAGTACTTC. The J gene is TRBJ2-7, the V gene TRBV2, with D unresolved. Trimming left V 4 bases short and J 0 bases short, with 16 bases between. Germline V gene sequence: CDR1 SNHLY, CDR2 FYNNEI. This CDR3 is built from 16 residues.

The chain uses TRBV6-1 and TRBJ2-3; D is tentatively TRBD1 or TRBD2 (5 bases each). V shed 8 bases and J shed 0 bases, with 12 bases lying between them. Germline V lookup: CDR1 MNHNS, CDR2 SASEGT. The CDR3 length is 14 residues. CDR3 DNA: TGTGCCAGCTGCCGTGGGGGTAGCACAGATACGCAGTATTTT. Translation: CASCRGGSTDTQYF.

The rearrangement joins TRBV28 to TRBJ2-5; D unclear. The CDR3 is made up of 14 amino acids. Germline V gene lookup returns CDR1 MDHEN and CDR2 SYDVKM. V lost 2 bases to trimming and J lost 5 bases, with 12 bases between them. The CDR3 bases are TGTGCCAGCAGTTTAGGTTCTCTGGGGGAGACCCAGTACTTC. Amino acid sequence: CASSLGSLGETQYF.

This chain joins TRBV5-4 and TRBJ1-5; possibly TRBD1 for D (5 bases). In germline, CDR1 is SGHNT, CDR2 YYREEE (reference sequence). The CDR3 is made up of 13 amino acids. Trimming stripped 0 bases from V and 5 bases from J, with 6 bases between. As DNA, the CDR3 is TGTGCCAGCAGCTTGGGCAGGGATCAGCCCCAGCATTTT. Its protein is CASSLGRDQPQHF.

The chain has TRBV19 and TRBJ1-1; TRBD1 might be the D (5 bases). Trimming pared 1 base from V and 6 bases from J, leaving 9 bases between. The CDR3 has 13 residues. Germline assignment: CDR1 LNHDA and CDR2 SQIVND (reference sequence). CDR3 nucleotides: TGTGCCAGTAGTATAGGGGGCAGGGCTGAAGCTTTCTTT. This translates into CASSIGGRAEAFF.

The V and J genes are TRBV15 and TRBJ1-2; no clear D. Germline V gene sequence: CDR1 LNHNV, CDR2 YYDKDF (reference sequence). This CDR3 contains 17 residues. V lost 1 base and J 2 bases, leaving 17 bases between the germline ends. Here the CDR3 DNA reads TGTGCCACCAGCAGAGTTGGGGAAGCCTCATTCAACTATGGCTACACCTTC. Its protein product is CATSRVGEASFNYGYTF.

J is TRBJ1-2 and V is TRBV19; D remains unclear. CDR1 LNHDA and CDR2 SQIVND come from the germline V gene (reference sequence). Trimming pared 4 bases from V and 4 bases from J, leaving 7 bases between. The CDR3 contains 12 residues. The CDR3 DNA is TGTGCCAGTAGTACATGGCCCTATGGCTACACCTTC. Its translation: CASSTWPYGYTF. Using reference TRBV19 and TRBJ1-2 for the parts outside the CDR3, the full variable domain is DGGITQSPKYLFRKEGQNVTLSCEQNLNHDAMYWYRQDPGQGLRLIYYSQIVNDFQKGDIAEGYSVSREKKESFPLTVTSAQKNPTAFYLCASSTWPYGYTFGSGTRLTVV.

The V call is TRBV7-3, the J call TRBJ1-2; D perhaps matches TRBD1 (5 bases). CDR3 size: 13 residues. Trimming removed 2 bases from V and 7 bases from J, with 11 bases in between. Germline V lookup: CDR1 SGHTA, CDR2 FQGTGA. The CDR3 region is CASSLDRGGGYTF. The CDR3 DNA follows: TGTGCCAGCAGCTTAGATCGGGGCGGTGGCTACACCTTC.

This chain joins TRBV4-1 and TRBJ2-7; D not resolved. Germline V lookup: CDR1 MGHRA, CDR2 YSYEKL. The CDR3 is made up of 15 amino acids. With 3 bases removed from V and 0 bases from J, the gap between germline ends came to 12 bases. This chain's CDR3 is CASSHHISSSYEQYF. CDR3 DNA sequence: TGCGCCAGCAGCCATCATATTTCGAGCTCCTACGAGCAGTACTTC.

The rearrangement joins TRBV29-1 to TRBJ2-6; 7 nucleotides align to TRBD2. CDR3 size: 15 residues. V lost 7 bases to trimming and J lost 0 bases; unmatched junction nucleotides: 6. CDR1 is SQVTM, CDR2 ANQGSEA, per germline. The CDR3 spells CSARGVSSGANVLTF. DNA for the CDR3: TGCAGCGCCCGGGGGGTTAGCTCTGGGGCCAACGTCCTGACTTTC.

The chain employs TRBV4-3 and TRBJ2-4; 7 nucleotides agree with TRBD1. Germline loops: CDR1 LGHNA, CDR2 YSLEER. There are 17 residues in the CDR3. V dropped 1 base and J dropped 3; count of bases not matched to a gene: 9. The CDR3 DNA sequence: TGCGCCAGCAGCCAAGGGGGACAGCCGGTTGGCAAAAACATTCAGTACTTC. Its translation is CASSQGGQPVGKNIQYF.

The rearrangement links TRBV28 to TRBJ2-2; D remains ambiguous. The CDR3 extends over 13 amino acids. Germline CDR1 reads MDHEN; CDR2 reads SYDVKM. V was shortened by 6 bases and J by 4 bases, with 9 bases between the two germline ends. The chain's CDR3 is CASSSVVTGELFF. The CDR3 DNA reads TGTGCCAGCAGCTCAGTAGTCACCGGGGAGCTGTTTTTT.

Here the CDR3 DNA reads TGTGCCAGCAGTTACCCGGGACAGGGATTTAATTCACCCCTCCACTTT. It codes for CASSYPGQGFNSPLHF. The chain has TRBV6-5 and TRBJ1-6; 9 bases are shared with TRBD1. CDR1 is MNHEY, CDR2 SVGAGI, per germline. The junction had 5 bases not matched to a gene; V was cut back by 2 bases and J by 6 bases. This CDR3 has 16 amino acids.

The V call is TRBV2, the J call TRBJ1-1; weak D call: TRBD1 (6 bases). Germline V gene sequence: CDR1 SNHLY, CDR2 FYNNEI. Trimming shortened V by 4 bases and J by 7 bases, and 10 bases separated the two germline ends. CDR3 length equals 12 residues. This CDR3 reads CASSGGPLEAFF. In DNA, the CDR3 is TGTGCCAGCAGTGGGGGGCCGCTTGAAGCTTTCTTT. The full variable domain, in which reference TRBV2 and TRBJ1-1 provide the parts outside the CDR3, is EPEVTQTPSHQVTQMGQEVILRCVPISNHLYFYWYRQILGQKVEFLVSFYNNEISEKSEIFDDQFSVERPDGSNFTLKIRSTKLEDSAMYFCASSGGPLEAFFGQGTRLTVV.

This chain uses TRBV7-2 with TRBJ1-2; perhaps TRBD1 as D (5 bases). Germline V lookup: CDR1 SGHTA, CDR2 FQGNSA. This CDR3 contains 15 residues. Trimming pared 1 base from V and 5 bases from J, leaving 14 bases between. CDR3 region: CASSLDWQGLYGYTF. CDR3 nucleotide sequence: TGTGCCAGCAGCTTAGATTGGCAGGGCCTGTATGGCTACACCTTC.

This sequence joins TRBV7-9 and TRBJ2-2; 13 bases match TRBD2. This CDR3 has 19 amino acids. V lost 4 bases, J lost 6 bases, and 14 bases stayed unmatched. From germline, CDR1 is SEHNR and CDR2 FQNEAQ (reference sequence). The CDR3 sequence is CASSSMNGLAGVIPGELFF. CDR3 coding DNA: TGTGCCAGCAGCTCCATGAATGGACTAGCGGGAGTGATTCCCGGGGAGCTGTTTTTT.

The rearrangement uses TRBV4-2 and TRBJ2-1; 7 bases map to TRBD2. V shed 1 base, J shed 7 bases, and the junction held 7 bases outside the gene matches. The germline V gene encodes CDR1 LGHNA and CDR2 YNFKEQ. The CDR3 has 15 residues. In DNA form, the CDR3 reads TGTGCCAGCAGCCAAGTGGGGGGGAGCGGGAATGAGCAGTTCTTC. Translation: CASSQVGGSGNEQFF.

The chain carries TRBV6-5 and TRBJ2-7, with a tentative D call TRBD1 (6 bases). Trimming took off 5 bases at V and 3 bases at J, with 11 bases between the two ends. The CDR3 extends over 13 amino acids. CDR1 MNHEY and CDR2 SVGAGI come from the germline V gene. The CDR3 here is CASSASDSYEQYF. The CDR3 DNA follows: TGTGCCAGCAGTGCCTCGGACAGCTACGAGCAGTACTTC.